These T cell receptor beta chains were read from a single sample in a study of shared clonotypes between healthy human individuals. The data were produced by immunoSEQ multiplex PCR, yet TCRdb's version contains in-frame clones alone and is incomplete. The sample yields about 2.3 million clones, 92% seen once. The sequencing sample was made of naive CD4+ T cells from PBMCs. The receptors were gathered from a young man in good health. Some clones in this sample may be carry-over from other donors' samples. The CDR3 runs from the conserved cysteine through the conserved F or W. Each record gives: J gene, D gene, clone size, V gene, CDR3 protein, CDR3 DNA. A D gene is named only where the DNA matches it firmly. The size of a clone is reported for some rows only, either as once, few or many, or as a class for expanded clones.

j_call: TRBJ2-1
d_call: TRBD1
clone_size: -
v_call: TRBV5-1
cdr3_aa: CASSRTGTGDFNEQFF
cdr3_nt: TGCGCCAGCAGCCGTACCGGGACAGGAGATTTCAATGAGCAGTTCTTC

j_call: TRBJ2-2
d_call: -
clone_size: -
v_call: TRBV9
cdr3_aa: CASSVARDWNNTGELFF
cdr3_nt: TGTGCCAGCAGCGTAGCTAGGGACTGGAATAACACCGGGGAGCTGTTTTTT

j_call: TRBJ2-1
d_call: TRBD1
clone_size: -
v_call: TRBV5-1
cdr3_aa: CASSETGSSYNEQFF
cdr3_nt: TGCGCCAGCAGCGAGACAGGGAGCTCCTACAATGAGCAGTTCTTC

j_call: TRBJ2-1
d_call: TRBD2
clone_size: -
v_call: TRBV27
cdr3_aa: CASSTRTSGSVWGSYNEQFF
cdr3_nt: TGTGCCAGCAGTACAAGGACTAGCGGGTCGGTTTGGGGGTCCTACAATGAGCAGTTCTTC

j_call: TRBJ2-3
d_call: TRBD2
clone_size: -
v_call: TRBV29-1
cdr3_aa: CSDRTSGFTDTQYF
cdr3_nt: TGCAGCGATAGGACTAGCGGGTTCACAGATACGCAGTATTTT

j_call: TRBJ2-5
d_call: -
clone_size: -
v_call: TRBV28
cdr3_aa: CASSLPTTRERETQYF
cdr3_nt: TGTGCCAGCAGTTTACCGACCACCCGAGAGAGGGAGACCCAGTACTTC

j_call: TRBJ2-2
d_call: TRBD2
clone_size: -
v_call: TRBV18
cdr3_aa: CASSPQTAGGTGELFF
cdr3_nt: TGTGCCAGCTCACCGCAAACCGCGGGAGGGACCGGGGAGCTGTTTTTT

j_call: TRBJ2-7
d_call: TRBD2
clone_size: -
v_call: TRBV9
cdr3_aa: CASSVTSGNSYEQYF
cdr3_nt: TGTGCCAGCAGCGTCACTAGCGGGAACTCCTACGAGCAGTACTTC

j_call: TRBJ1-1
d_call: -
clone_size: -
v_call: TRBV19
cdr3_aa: CASSIGFMNTEAFF
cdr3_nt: TGTGCCAGTAGTATTGGATTTATGAACACTGAAGCTTTCTTT

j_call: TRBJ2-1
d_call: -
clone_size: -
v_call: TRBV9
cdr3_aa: CASSDGLGWDEQFF
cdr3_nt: TGTGCCAGCAGCGATGGACTCGGTTGGGATGAGCAGTTCTTC

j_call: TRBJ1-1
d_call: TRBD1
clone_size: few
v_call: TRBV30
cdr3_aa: CASQGAGGKAFF
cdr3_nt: TGTGCCTCACAGGGGGCGGGTGGGAAAGCTTTCTTT

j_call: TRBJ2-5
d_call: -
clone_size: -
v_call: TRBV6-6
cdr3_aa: CASSRDHGKTQYF
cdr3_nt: TGTGCCAGCAGCCGGGACCATGGGAAGACCCAGTACTTC

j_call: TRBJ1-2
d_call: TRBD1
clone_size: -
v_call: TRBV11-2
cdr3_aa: CASSLAGTGVSNYGYTF
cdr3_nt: TGTGCCAGCAGCTTAGCGGGGACAGGGGTTTCTAACTATGGCTACACCTTC

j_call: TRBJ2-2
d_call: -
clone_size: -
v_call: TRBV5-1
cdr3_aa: CASSLRRFSNTGELFF
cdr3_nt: TGCGCCAGCAGCTTGCGACGGTTCTCGAACACCGGGGAGCTGTTTTTT

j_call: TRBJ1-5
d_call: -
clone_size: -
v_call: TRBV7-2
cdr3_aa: CASSLAGYQPQHF
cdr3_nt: TGTGCCAGCAGCTTAGCGGGGTATCAGCCCCAGCATTTT

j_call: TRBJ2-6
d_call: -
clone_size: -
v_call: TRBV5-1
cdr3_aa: CASSLDPLVGRLPGGANVLTF
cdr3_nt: TGCGCCAGCAGCTTGGATCCGTTGGTTGGCAGGCTACCCGGCGGGGCCAACGTCCTGACTTTC

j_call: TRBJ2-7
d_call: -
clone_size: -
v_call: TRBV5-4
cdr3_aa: CASSPKLDSYEQYF
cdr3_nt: TGTGCCAGCAGCCCAAAACTCGACAGCTACGAGCAGTACTTC

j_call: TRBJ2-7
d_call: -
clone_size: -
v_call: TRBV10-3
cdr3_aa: CAISVGGNYEQYF
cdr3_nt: TGTGCCATCAGTGTGGGAGGAAACTACGAGCAGTACTTC

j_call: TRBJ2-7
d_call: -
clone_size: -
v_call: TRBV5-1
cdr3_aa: CASGAPAAWGFSYEQYF
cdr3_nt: TGCGCCAGCGGGGCCCCAGCAGCTTGGGGTTTCTCCTACGAGCAGTACTTC

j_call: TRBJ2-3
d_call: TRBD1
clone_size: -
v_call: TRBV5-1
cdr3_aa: CASSHRTGDGGTDTQYF
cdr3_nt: TGCGCCAGCAGCCATAGGACAGGGGATGGGGGCACAGATACGCAGTATTTT

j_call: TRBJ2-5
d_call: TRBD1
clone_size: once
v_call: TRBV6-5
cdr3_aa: CASGYRGQGVGVQYF
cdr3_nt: TGTGCCAGCGGGTACCGGGGACAGGGGGTGGGTGTCCAGTACTTC

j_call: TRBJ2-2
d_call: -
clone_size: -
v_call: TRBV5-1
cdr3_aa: CASSLVGPGELFF
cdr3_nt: TGCGCCAGCAGCTTGGTGGGTCCCGGGGAGCTGTTTTTT

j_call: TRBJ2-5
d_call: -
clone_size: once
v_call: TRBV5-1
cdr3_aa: CASSLGTVGETQYF
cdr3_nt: TGCGCCAGCAGCTTAGGGACCGTCGGGGAGACCCAGTACTTC

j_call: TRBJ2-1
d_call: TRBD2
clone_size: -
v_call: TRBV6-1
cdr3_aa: CASSGYSGRAGEQFF
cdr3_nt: TGTGCCAGCAGTGGTTATAGCGGGAGGGCCGGCGAGCAGTTCTTC

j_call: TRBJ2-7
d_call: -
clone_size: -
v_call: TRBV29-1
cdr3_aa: CSVAPKWQGTDEQYF
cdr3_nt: TGCAGCGTTGCCCCTAAATGGCAGGGAACCGACGAGCAGTACTTC

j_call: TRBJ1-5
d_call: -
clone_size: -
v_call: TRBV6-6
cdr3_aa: CASSYPPGEPQHF
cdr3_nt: TGTGCCAGCAGTTACCCACCTGGGGAGCCCCAGCATTTT

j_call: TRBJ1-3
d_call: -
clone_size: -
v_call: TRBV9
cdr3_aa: CASSVSTGGGSGNTIYF
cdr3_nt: TGTGCCAGCAGCGTCAGTACGGGGGGAGGCTCTGGAAACACCATATATTTT